The clone carrying this T cell receptor (beta chain) has more than one count but fewer than ten. The source of the sample is a study of blood T cell repertoires in COVID-19. Study details: The United States, Italy and Spain provided the acute and convalescent COVID-19 samples.

V was clipped by 0 bases and J by 2 bases, with 11 bases between them. From germline, CDR1 is MNHEY and CDR2 SVGAGI. The CDR3 has 15 amino acids. Under the authors' procedure: From reference gene primer amplification, estimates of nucleated cell counts were derived. Clones were read by immunoSEQ multiplex PCR, and TCRdb kept only the in-frame ones, dropping some. V and J calls and clone size are given by that table; D and trimming were obtained from the DNA. The data contain around 50,000 clones, 90% to 95% of them singletons. The genes are TRBV6-5 and TRBJ2-7; D ambiguous. The sequence was collected from a man aged 60 to 69 with COVID-19, enrolled during active disease. The material sequenced was peripheral blood. The CDR3 is CASSYSSSATYEQYF. CDR3 DNA: TGTGCCAGCAGTTACTCGAGCAGCGCGACCTACGAGCAGTACTTC.